The TCR beta chain described here comes from a study of blood T cell repertoires in COVID-19. Study in general: Some COVID-19 samples were acute and others convalescent; all came from the United States, Italy and Spain. PBMCs, B-cell-depleted T cells, or T cells were the source of the cDNA or gDNA that made up the material.

The germline V gene encodes CDR1 SGHTA and CDR2 FQGNSA. V lost 5 bases and J lost 4; bases outside the gene matches: 2. CDR3 length equals 14 residues. As processed by the authors: Nucleated cell number was recorded as an estimate derived from reference gene primer amplification. The table came from immunoSEQ multiplex PCR; TCRdb's copy has only in-frame clones and leaves some out. The V and J calls and clone size come from that table; D and trimming were worked out from the DNA. The top ten hold around 2.3% of the sample, which has around 250,000 clones, 90% seen once. The Seattle patients, enrolled during active infection, were followed longitudinally.

Sequenced: peripheral blood. The chain recombines TRBV7-2 with TRBJ1-5, with 10 nucleotides matching TRBD1. The receptor comes from a woman aged 55-70 years with COVID-19, enrolled during active disease. Here the CDR3 DNA reads TGTGCCAGCAGCGCGGGACAGGGGAATCAGCCCCAGCATTTT. Translating gives CASSAGQGNQPQHF.